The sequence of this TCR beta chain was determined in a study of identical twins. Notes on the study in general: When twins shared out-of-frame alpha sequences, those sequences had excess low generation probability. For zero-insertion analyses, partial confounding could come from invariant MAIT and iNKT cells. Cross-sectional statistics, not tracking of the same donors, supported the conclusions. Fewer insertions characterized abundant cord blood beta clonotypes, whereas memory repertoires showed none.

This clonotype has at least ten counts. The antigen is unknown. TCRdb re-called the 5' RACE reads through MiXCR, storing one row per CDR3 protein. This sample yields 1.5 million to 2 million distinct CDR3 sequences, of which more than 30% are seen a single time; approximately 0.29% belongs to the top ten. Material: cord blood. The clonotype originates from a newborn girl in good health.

The CDR3 DNA sequence: TGTGCCAGCAGTTACAAGCGGGATTCCTACGAGCAGTACTTC. It is translated as CASSYKRDSYEQYF. The chain links TRBV6-5 to TRBJ2-7; 7 bases fit TRBD2. This CDR3 region has 14 residues. V trimming: 2 bases; J trimming: 1 base; junction bases outside the gene matches: 2. From germline, CDR1 is MNHEY and CDR2 SVGAGI.